This TCR beta chain was profiled in a study of shared clonotypes between healthy human individuals. It was at deep level that the assay was run. Only in-frame clones appear in the TCRdb table, and some are missing; sequencing was by immunoSEQ multiplex PCR. Among roughly 2.2 million clones listed, approximately 95% were seen once. Points on this clone: No antigen is known for it.

Nashville, Tennessee was home to all donors, each a Caucasian adult. Study conclusions and caveats: Only blood underwent sampling, and tissue repertoires likely differ.

With 4 bases removed from V and 1 base from J, the gap between germline ends came to 17 bases. The CDR3 consists of 17 residues. The V gene's germline CDR1 is SGDLS and CDR2 YYNGEE. The sequenced material came from naive CD4+ T cells from PBMCs. Subset indicated: CD45RA+ positively selected. The TCR comes from a man aged 18 to 30 in good health. Some clones in this sample may be carry-over from other donors' samples. This rearrangement joins TRBV9 to TRBJ1-4; D is ambiguous. The chain's CDR3 is CASSSPNSDGTNEKLFF. CDR3 coding DNA: TGTGCCAGCAGCTCACCCAACTCCGACGGAACTAATGAAAAACTGTTTTTT. Variable domain in full (rest from reference TRBV9 and TRBJ1-4): DSGVTQTPKHLITATGQRVTLRCSPRSGDLSVYWYQQSLDQGLQFLIQYYNGEERAKGNILERFSAQQFPDLHSELNLSSLELGDSALYFCASSSPNSDGTNEKLFFGSGTQLSVL.